Only one count was recorded for the clone carrying this T cell receptor beta chain. In the same sample, other DNA sequences code for this CDR3. The sample belongs to a study of blood T cell repertoires in COVID-19. The data were produced by immunoSEQ multiplex PCR, yet TCRdb's version contains in-frame clones alone and is incomplete. The data contain 250,000 to 350,000 clones, about 90% of them seen just once; the ten biggest clones take up approximately 4.5%. The receptor was isolated from a young woman with acute COVID-19. Sequences were obtained from PBMCs or T cells enriched from blood (not recorded which).

The CDR3 nucleotides are TGTGCCAGCAGTCCCCGGGACAGCTCCTACGAGCAGTACTTC. This codes for CASSPRDSSYEQYF. The chain employs TRBV6-5 and TRBJ2-7, with 7 bases identical to TRBD1. The CDR3 consists of 14 residues. CDR1 is MNHEY and CDR2 is SVGAGI in the germline V gene. After removal of 5 bases from V and 0 bases from J, the junction contained 4 bases not matched to a gene.